The 29 T cell receptor beta chains presented below share a single source sample, sequenced in a study of blood T cell repertoires in COVID-19. Only in-frame clones appear in the TCRdb table, and some are missing; sequencing was by immunoSEQ multiplex PCR. Counted here are some 400,000 clones, about nine tenths occurring once; the ten biggest clones make up about 1.7%. The sample taken for sequencing was PBMCs or T cells enriched from blood (not recorded which). Every receptor here comes from a woman in her twenties or thirties who had recovered from COVID-19.

V usage is TRBV4-1 and J usage is TRBJ1-4; 9 nucleotides line up with TRBD1. J gave up 1 base and V 4 bases, and 4 bases lay outside the gene matches. The germline CDR1 and CDR2 sequences are MGHRA and YSYEKL. The CDR3 is 16 amino acids. CDR3 sequence reads: CASSPGQGVTNEKLFF. The CDR3 DNA sequence: TGCGCCAGCAGCCCGGGACAGGGAGTAACTAATGAAAAACTGTTTTTT.

The CDR3 sequence: CASSPNPRGRGLQPQHF. The CDR3 DNA is TGTGCCAGTAGCCCCAACCCCAGGGGGCGAGGTTTGCAGCCCCAGCATTTT. The rearrangement links TRBV19 to TRBJ1-5; 8 positions match TRBD1. V dropped 6 bases and J dropped 7; count of bases not matched to a gene: 17. CDR1 is LNHDA, CDR2 SQIVND, per germline (reference sequence). This CDR3 has 17 residues.

This clone was counted once. The V gene is TRBV7-2, the J gene TRBJ1-5; tentatively, D is TRBD1 (6 bases). This CDR3 has 15 amino acids. Germline V gene data show CDR1 as SGHTA and CDR2 as FQGNSA. V lost 5 bases, J lost 0 bases, and 11 bases lay in between. The CDR3 sequence is CASSLGQYSNQPQHF. For the CDR3, the DNA is TGTGCCAGCAGCCTCGGACAGTATAGCAATCAGCCCCAGCATTTT.

The CDR3, as DNA: TGTGCCAGCAGCCTAGAGGGGCGGGGCGGGGCAGATACGCAGTATTTT. It specifies CASSLEGRGGADTQYF. The chain employs TRBV7-8 and TRBJ2-3; the D gene is possibly TRBD2 (6 bases). CDR1 and CDR2 (germline): SGHVS, FQNEAQ. The CDR3 loop spans 16 amino acids. Trimming took off 5 bases at V and 4 bases at J, with 19 bases between the two ends.

The rearrangement joins TRBV7-2 to TRBJ2-2; D possibly corresponds to TRBD1 (6 bases). The CDR3 has 16 residues. CDR1 is SGHTA and CDR2 is FQGNSA in the germline V gene. Trimming left V 5 bases short and J 5 bases short, with 18 bases between. The CDR3 DNA follows: TGTGCCAGCAGCGCCAACAGGGCTGGTGGGACCGGGGAGCTGTTTTTT. It translates to CASSANRAGGTGELFF.

The chain couples TRBV4-2 to TRBJ1-5; D unresolved. The germline gives CDR1 LGHNA, CDR2 YNFKEQ. V lost 0 bases and J 5 bases, leaving 5 bases between the germline ends. The CDR3 consists of 13 residues. CDR3 nucleotides: TGTGCCAGCAGCCAAGATCGCGATCAGCCCCAGCATTTT. This translates into CASSQDRDQPQHF.

This CDR3 reads CASSSRDRVWQPQHF. Written as DNA, the CDR3 is TGTGCCAGCAGTTCCCGGGACAGGGTATGGCAGCCCCAGCATTTT. This rearrangement joins TRBV28 to TRBJ1-5, with 9 bases lining up with TRBD1. Germline V gene lookup returns CDR1 MDHEN and CDR2 SYDVKM. The ends lost 4 bases at V and 7 bases at J; junction bases unmatched: 8. The CDR3 runs to 15 residues. The entire variable domain, with the rest obtained from reference TRBV28 and TRBJ1-5, is as follows: DVKVTQSSRYLVKRTGEKVFLECVQDMDHENMFWYRQDPGLGLRLIYFSYDVKMKEKGDIPEGYSVSREKKERFSLILESASTNQTSMYLCASSSRDRVWQPQHFGDGTRLSIL.

This sequence joins TRBV2 and TRBJ2-1; the match to TRBD2 covers 11 bases. Germline-derived CDR1 and CDR2 are SNHLY and FYNNEI. The CDR3 runs 21 residues. Trimming removed 6 bases from V and 5 bases from J; junction bases left unmatched: 24. The CDR3: CASSPKAGTALGTSGNNEQFF. CDR3 in DNA: TGTGCCAGCAGCCCGAAGGCCGGGACAGCCCTTGGGACTAGCGGAAACAATGAGCAGTTCTTC.

This chain uses TRBV9 with TRBJ2-1; maybe TRBD2 (6 bases). This CDR3 has 15 amino acids. The V end lost 4 bases, the J end lost 5 bases, and 16 bases lay between the germline ends. Germline CDR1 and CDR2: SGDLS and YYNGEE. The CDR3 loop reads CASSPVGRTNNEQFF. The DNA of the CDR3 is TGTGCCAGCAGCCCCGTGGGGAGGACAAACAATGAGCAGTTCTTC.

Comments on this clone: The junction differs from germline at one of its ends, possibly a read error. V gene TRBV7-7 combines with J gene TRBJ2-3; TRBD1 is a possible D gene (6 bases). The CDR3 contains 15 residues. Germline-derived CDR1 and CDR2 are SSHAT and FNYEAQ (reference sequence). The CDR3 sequence is CASSLGLGASDTQYF. CDR3 coding DNA: TGTGCTAGCAGCTTAGGTTTGGGGGCCTCAGATACGCAGTATTTT.

The chain has TRBV2 and TRBJ1-4; D not certain. CDR3 length: 11 amino acids. Trimming pared 6 bases from V and 8 bases from J, leaving 7 bases between. Germline V gene sequence: CDR1 SNHLY, CDR2 FYNNEI. DNA for the CDR3: TGTGCCAGCAGCTTACAGGAAAAACTGTTTTTT. Amino acid sequence: CASSLQEKLFF.

The chain recombines TRBV19 with TRBJ2-1; perhaps TRBD2 as D (6 bases). The CDR3 length is 15 residues. CDR1 LNHDA and CDR2 SQIVND come from the germline V gene (reference sequence). Deletions cut 6 bases from V and 1 base from J, with 13 bases between. This CDR3 reads CASRVTSESYNEQFF. The CDR3 nucleotides read TGTGCCAGTAGAGTGACTAGTGAGTCCTACAATGAGCAGTTCTTC.

V and J are TRBV28 and TRBJ1-5, with 9 bases lining up with TRBD1. Trimming at V came to 5 bases and at J to 7 bases, leaving 6 bases not matched to a gene. The CDR3 has 14 residues. CDR1 is MDHEN, CDR2 SYDVKM, per germline. The CDR3 here is CASSVTGGGQPQHF. DNA of the CDR3: TGTGCCAGCAGTGTGACAGGGGGAGGACAGCCCCAGCATTTT. Drawing the rest from reference TRBV28 and TRBJ1-5, the complete variable domain is DVKVTQSSRYLVKRTGEKVFLECVQDMDHENMFWYRQDPGLGLRLIYFSYDVKMKEKGDIPEGYSVSREKKERFSLILESASTNQTSMYLCASSVTGGGQPQHFGDGTRLSIL.

Turning to this clone: The junction differs from germline at one of its ends, possibly a read error. The chain combines TRBV4-1 with TRBJ1-6; D is perhaps TRBD1 (6 bases). CDR3 length: 17 residues. Germline lookup yields CDR1 MGHRA and CDR2 YSYEKL. The CDR3 bases are TGCGCCAGCAGCGAAGATGGCATAATCAGGGGTTATTCACCCCTCCACTTT. This codes for CASSEDGIIRGYSPLHF.

In this sample, this clone turned up once. This sequence joins TRBV10-2 and TRBJ2-7; 11 bases line up with TRBD1. Trimming at V came to 5 bases and at J to 5 bases, leaving 5 bases not matched to a gene. From germline, CDR1 is WSHSY and CDR2 SAAADI. The CDR3 is 14 amino acids. Here the CDR3 reads CASSRTGGVHEQYF. The CDR3 DNA sequence: TGCGCCAGCAGTAGGACAGGGGGCGTTCACGAGCAGTACTTC.

The V gene is TRBV3-1 (or the pseudogene TRBV3-2), the J gene TRBJ2-1; D perhaps matches TRBD2 (5 bases). V lost 3 bases to trimming and J lost 8 bases, with 11 bases between them. Germline CDR1 and CDR2: LGHDT and YNNKEL (reference sequence). This CDR3 is 13 amino acids long. The CDR3 DNA is TGTGCCAGCAGCCATACTAGTCGGGATGAGCAGTTCTTC. The encoded protein is CASSHTSRDEQFF.

The chain combines TRBV5-6 with TRBJ1-3; D unclear. CDR1 and CDR2 (germline): SGHDT, YYEEEE. The CDR3 has 13 amino acids. V lost 3 bases and J lost 10, with 14 bases in between. CDR3 in amino acids: CASSWTWEGTIYF. As DNA, the CDR3 is TGTGCCAGCAGCTGGACCTGGGAGGGTACCATATATTTT.

This rearrangement joins TRBV19 to TRBJ2-2, with D possibly being TRBD1 (6 bases). The CDR3 contains 15 residues. Germline V gives CDR1 LNHDA, CDR2 SQIVND (reference sequence). V dropped 6 bases and J dropped 2 bases, with 13 bases sitting between them. DNA of the CDR3: TGTGCCAGTAGAGAACCCAGGGGTAACACCGGGGAGCTGTTTTTT. It translates to CASREPRGNTGELFF.

The chain employs TRBV2 and TRBJ1-2, with TRBD1 matching over 8 bases. CDR1 and CDR2 from the germline V gene are SNHLY and FYNNEI. J lost 8 bases, V lost 6 bases, and 11 bases had no gene match. This CDR3 has 14 residues. The DNA of the CDR3 is TGTGCCAGCAGCCAGGACAGGGAGATTAGCGGCTACACCTTC. Translating it yields CASSQDREISGYTF.

The chain joins TRBV4-1 to TRBJ2-5, with TRBD2 matching 7 bases. This CDR3 contains 16 residues. Unmatched junction bases numbered 9, after V lost 0 bases and J lost 5 bases. The germline gives CDR1 MGHRA, CDR2 YSYEKL. The CDR3 here is CASSQDLRGGAETQYF. The CDR3 nucleotides are TGCGCCAGCAGCCAAGATCTTCGGGGAGGGGCCGAGACCCAGTACTTC.

The chain is built from TRBV4-2 and TRBJ1-2; D remains unclear. This CDR3 is 15 amino acids long. The germline gives CDR1 LGHNA, CDR2 YNFKEQ. V was pared by 0 bases and J by 3 bases, with 11 bases between. The CDR3 loop reads CASSQDLGEHYGYTF. The CDR3 DNA follows: TGTGCCAGCAGCCAAGATCTCGGGGAGCACTATGGCTACACCTTC.

The chain has TRBV9 and TRBJ2-5; TRBD1 matches at 9 bases. V shed 4 bases and J 4 bases; nucleotides not matched to a gene: 2. The germline gives CDR1 SGDLS, CDR2 YYNGEE. The CDR3 extends over 13 amino acids. CDR3 amino acids: CASSLTGGETQYF. The CDR3, as DNA: TGTGCCAGCAGCTTGACAGGGGGAGAGACCCAGTACTTC.

This rearrangement joins TRBV6-5 to TRBJ2-7; D is perhaps TRBD1 (6 bases). CDR1 MNHEY and CDR2 SVGAGI come from the germline V gene. This CDR3 has 15 amino acids. V shed 2 bases and J shed 2 bases, with 13 bases lying between them. DNA for the CDR3: TGTGCCAGCAGTTACGTCAGGGGACGAACCTACGAGCAGTACTTC. It specifies CASSYVRGRTYEQYF.

The chain couples TRBV5-4 to TRBJ2-3; 11 nucleotides align to TRBD2. The J segment lost 6 bases and the V segment lost 3 bases, leaving 9 bases of the junction unmatched. Per germline, CDR1 SGHNT and CDR2 YYREEE (reference sequence). The CDR3 totals 16 residues. The CDR3 reads CASSSGTSGQRDTQYF. The CDR3 region has the DNA TGTGCCAGCAGCTCCGGGACTAGCGGCCAGCGGGATACGCAGTATTTT.

The gene calls are TRBV5-5 and TRBJ1-3; TRBD1 agrees at 9 bases. From germline, CDR1 is SGHKS and CDR2 YYEKEE (reference sequence). The CDR3 loop spans 18 amino acids. V lost 4 bases and J lost 2; bases outside the gene matches: 13. CDR3 sequence reads: CASSPWGTGFGTGNTIYF. The CDR3 nucleotides read TGTGCCAGCAGCCCATGGGGGACAGGGTTTGGGACTGGAAACACCATATATTTT.

V gene TRBV30 combines with J gene TRBJ2-7; 12 bases are a match to TRBD2. Germline V lookup: CDR1 GTSNPN, CDR2 SVGIG (reference sequence). V was clipped by 4 bases and J by 6 bases; unmatched bases: 10. The CDR3 sequence is 15 residues long. The CDR3 region is CAWIRTSGGQGEQYF. The CDR3 nucleotides read TGTGCCTGGATACGAACTAGCGGGGGGCAAGGCGAGCAGTACTTC. Drawing the rest from reference TRBV30 and TRBJ2-7, the complete variable domain is SQTIHQWPATLVQPVGSPLSLECTVEGTSNPNLYWYRQAAGRGLQLLFYSVGIGQISSEVPQNLSASRPQDRQFILSSKKLLLSDSGFYLCAWIRTSGGQGEQYFGPGTRLTVT.

This chain joins TRBV5-6 and TRBJ1-1; tentatively, D is TRBD1 (5 bases). This CDR3 comprises 12 residues. Germline V CDR1 and CDR2: SGHDT, YYEEEE. Trimming shortened V by 1 base and J by 9 bases, and 10 bases separated the two germline ends. The DNA for the CDR3 is TGTGCCAGCAGCTTGAGCTCAGGGAAAGCTTTCTTT. Translated, it gives CASSLSSGKAFF.

CDR3 bases: TGTGCCAGCAGTGTATCGGGACTTGAAGCTTTCTTT. Translating it yields CASSVSGLEAFF. V and J are TRBV28 and TRBJ1-1, with TRBD1 as a possible D gene (5 bases). Germline loops: CDR1 MDHEN, CDR2 SYDVKM. CDR3 length: 12 amino acids. Trimming took off 5 bases at V and 7 bases at J, with 11 bases between the two ends.

The V gene is TRBV28, the J gene TRBJ1-4, with D uncertain. CDR3 length equals 14 residues. Germline CDR1 reads MDHEN; CDR2 reads SYDVKM. Between the trimmed V and J ends, which lost 5 bases and 10 bases, there was a span of 17 bases. For the CDR3, the DNA is TGTGCCAGCAGTGAAGAGGCCTTCGGCGGAAAACTGTTTTTT. This translates into CASSEEAFGGKLFF.